This TCR beta chain was recovered during a study of long-term antiretroviral therapy in people with HIV. Survey level was the resolution at which the v3.0 immunoSEQ assay ran. Clones were sequenced by immunoSEQ multiplex PCR, and TCRdb holds only the in-frame ones, with some missing. Of tens of thousands of clones listed, more than 75% were seen once; the top ten hold approximately 0.99%. On this clone: Its antigen remains unknown. One end of the junction fails to match germline, which may point to a read error.

General study findings and limits: CDR3 lengths in HIV samples spanned a narrower range than controls. Adherence to ART, viral resistance and therapy changes lacked any data.

There are 9 residues in the CDR3. Germline V lookup: CDR1 SGHTA, CDR2 FQGNSA. The sequences come from unsorted PBMCs, collected 2 years after starting antiretroviral therapy. The clonotype originates from a man in his forties or fifties with HIV. This rearrangement joins TRBV7-2 to TRBJ1-2; D gene unclear. The CDR3 spells CASSLAGYF. DNA of the CDR3: TGTGCCAGCAGCTTAGCAGGCTACTTC. The entire variable domain, with the rest obtained from reference TRBV7-2 and TRBJ1-2, is as follows: GAGVSQSPSNKVTEKGKDVELRCDPISGHTALYWYRQSLGQGLEFLIYFQGNSAPDKSGLPSDRFSAERTGGSVSTLTIQRTQQEDSAVYLCASSLAGYFGSGTRLTVV.